This T cell receptor (beta chain) comes out of a study of response to subunit inactivated influenza vaccine. TCRdb ran MiXCR on the RT-PCR reads and lists one entry per CDR3 protein. The repertoire has 400,000 to 650,000 distinct CDR3 sequences, around 7.7% of them found once; the top ten carry about an eighth. This clonotype appeared a few times. Germline loops: CDR1 MDHEN, CDR2 SYDVKM. The CDR3 spans 15 residues. The V segment lost 6 bases and the J segment 7 bases; nucleotides outside the gene matches: 13. This clonotype was sampled from a man aged 50-75 years who received an inactivated influenza vaccine. The starting material was PBMCs from blood, obtained around 25 months after vaccination. This sequence joins TRBV28 and TRBJ2-7, with 9 bases that match TRBD1. In DNA, the CDR3 is TGTGCCAGCAGCCCGGGGGGAGGACAGGGGAGAGAGCAGTACTTC. The encoded protein is CASSPGGGQGREQYF.